The present TCR beta chain was sequenced within a study of cytomegalovirus exposure and HLA in healthy donors (dated by TCRdb to between 2016 and 2019). In terms of the full investigation: An earlier analysis of several hundred of the donors reported under 300 Gb of sequence data and roughly 120 million unique TCR beta sequences obtained from about 200 million T cells. An early release covering 550 to 650 HLA-typed donors comprised about 300 gigabases of sequencing data and 85 million to 100 million unique TCR sequences. Of the 398 genotyped donors, approximately 83% fell in the genetic ancestry cluster associated with self-reported Caucasian donors. The aim of the study was to test whether cataloging public T cell receptors could identify signatures of past pathogen exposure. The study profiled the T cell repertoires of approximately 700 subjects by immunosequencing and related them to cytomegalovirus serostatus. In addition to the first cohort of roughly 700 subjects, a separate validation cohort of 120 different subjects was used. High-throughput TCR immunosequencing, statistical association of individual TCRs with disease status, and machine learning were combined to predict cytomegalovirus infection status. A later analysis re-analyzed previously published TCR beta repertoires from approximately 700 donors and added high-resolution HLA genotyping to study TCR occurrence patterns. The later analysis used no new phenotypic data to find candidate immune exposures, relying instead on TCR beta sequences and their occurrence across donors. An earlier analysis of fewer than 700 of the donors applied high-throughput TCR beta sequencing to assess whether each TCR beta V gene segment acted as functional or pseudogenic. Donor age, sex, ethnicity and CMV serostatus were collected together with the repertoire data. In a later genetic analysis, genome-wide SNP genotypes for about 65% of the roughly 670 donors were used, and that subset was treated as a discovery cohort. Every discovery cohort repertoire had been produced on one sequencing platform. HLA typing included class I and class II loci at four-digit resolution. The number of donors typed differed by locus, with about 629-640 for A, B, C, DRB1 and DQB1, more than 500 for DQA1, 600 to 610 for DPA1, and some 470 for DPB1. About five DR-DQ haplotypes were treated as single units for association and clustering because of strong linkage in the cohort. Among several hundred genotyped donors of the cohort, an average of about 220,000 unique TCR beta nucleotide sequences was sequenced per donor, of which approximately 18% were non-productive. Overall study outcomes, separate from this receptor: A further reported finding was that TCR beta sequences accurately predicted the HLA-A and HLA-B alleles for most subjects in the first cohort. The classifier was reported to diagnose cytomegalovirus status with high specificity and sensitivity in both the original cohort and the validation cohort. Most CMV-associated TCR beta chains appeared to be HLA-restricted in a later analysis, and the HLA associations seemed to be driven largely by CMV exposure. A total of 150 to 200 TCR beta chains were listed by the study as associated with cytomegalovirus. A later analysis found that TCR association rates varied across HLA loci, with DRB1 alleles showing the most associated TCRs and HLA-C alleles the fewest. A cluster of highly shared sequence variants was judged likely to be a technical artifact of the sequencing pipeline. When HLA alleles, especially DR and DQ, strongly co-occurred, TCR associations were difficult to assign to individual alleles. A later analysis associated about 17,000 TCR beta sequences with specific HLA alleles at a false discovery rate of 0.05. Compared with the roughly 670-donor mean, donors in an Asian-associated ancestry cluster had fewer N-insertions in productive TCRs, according to a later genetic analysis. Sequencing depth was assumed to be roughly uniform across donors in the presence/absence analyses, though that assumption may not hold. According to a later analysis, parvovirus B19, influenza, CMV and Epstein-Barr virus appeared linked to several top co-occurrence clusters. The authors suggested that the approach could potentially be extended to other disease states and immunological phenotypes. Approximately 16 rarely observed V segments, including chromosome 9 orphons, were excluded from the earlier analysis of about 610 of the donors because counts were too low. In a later genetic analysis, a missense DCLRE1C variant was associated with V-gene and J-gene trimming of TCR beta chains, and the association was replicated in an independent cohort. Because some donors lacked HLA typing at each locus, the association tests relied only on the typed subset. Most TCR sequences were observed very rarely across donors, whereas some public TCRs were present in many individuals. In an earlier analysis of 587 of the donors, most TCR beta V segments appeared in productive rearrangements about 87% or about 30% of the time, broadly matching IMGT annotations. CMV serostatus was the only immune exposure information available for the cohort. Correlated functional status among segregating V segments might reflect linkage disequilibrium, but an unknown experimental factor could not be ruled out. In a later analysis, HLA-associated TCR beta chains were found to be more clonally expanded and to have lower generation probabilities than equally common non-associated chains. The cohort was sequenced for TCR beta chains only, and without alpha or paired-chain data the features that could be detected were limited. A few of the identified cytomegalovirus-associated TCR beta chains were confirmed in vitro to be specific for cytomegalovirus antigens.

The cohort comprised several hundred healthy bone marrow donors. All cohort members were sampled while nominally healthy, although unrecorded immune exposures were likely present. The donor was CMV seronegative and was included in the group of around 320 seronegative cohort members. Every donor gave a peripheral blood sample, and the peripheral blood mononuclear cells from that sample were used for TCR beta sequencing. Genomic DNA extraction from the blood cell samples was performed with the Qiagen DNeasy Blood Extraction Kit. Comments on this clone: Its specific antigen is unknown. No much larger clone exists at a distance of one base, and base qualities are not known.

Library creation used the immunoSEQ multiplex PCR assay. The multiplex PCR relied on a mix of 60 forward primers for TCR Vbeta segments and 13 reverse primers for TCR Jbeta segments. The CDR3 region of rearranged TCR beta genes was amplified from genomic DNA by a multiplex PCR assay. On the Illumina HiSeq System, the amplified TCR beta libraries were sequenced as 87-base-pair reads. From the authors' description of their analysis: Across the 670 or so repertoires, a later analysis counted tens of millions of unique TCR beta chains, 8.5 million to 12 million of which were shared by at least two donors. Raw reads were error-corrected and collapsed into unique sequences with a nearest-neighbor algorithm that merged closely related sequences to remove PCR and sequencing errors. To assign V, D and J gene segments, CDR3 sequences were aligned to IMGT reference sequences. For a sequence to be retained, at least a six-nucleotide match to both a V gene segment and a J gene segment was required. A rearrangement was called productive if the CDR3 had no stop codons and remained in frame with V and J, and every other rearrangement was called non-productive. CDR3 was defined according to IMGT convention as the region running from the second conserved V-encoded cysteine to the conserved J-encoded phenylalanine. The earlier analysis of some 550 of the donors excluded any sequence lacking an unambiguous match to a single V gene segment. In an earlier analysis of 587 of the donors, a V segment was called functional when productive rearrangements were above 56.7%, and segregating when the standard deviation between donors exceeded 5%. A statistical classification framework was built to diagnose cytomegalovirus status from the catalog of TCR beta chain sequences. In a later analysis, V and J genes were assigned by comparing TCR nucleotide sequences against IMGT/GENE-DB human TR gene sequences. The TCRdist pipeline was used in a later analysis to assign CDR3 sequences and most-parsimonious VDJ recombination scenarios. In a later analysis, each TCR beta chain was defined by its CDR3 amino acid sequence together with its V-gene family, and reads without a unique V-gene family were excluded. In a later analysis, several hundred highly shared, low-generation-probability nucleotide sequences were removed to address suspected cross-contamination and a sequencing artifact. For each public chain, a later analysis derived a clonal expansion index from normalized ranks of inferred template counts within each repertoire. In a later analysis, generation probabilities were computed using a VDJ recombination model fitted to out-of-frame rearrangements, and the results were checked against IGoR. Hypergeometric tests were used in a later analysis to score TCR-TCR, TCR-HLA and TCR-CMV co-occurrence, with a repertoire-size bias correction applied to the TCR pairs. A later analysis estimated false discovery rates by permuting HLA or CMV assignments 20 times. In a later analysis, co-occurring TCRs were grouped using DBSCAN, and TCRdist sequence similarity was added for clustering within HLA-allele-positive subsets. Repertoires with fewer than 30,000 or more than 120,000 public chains, plus five repertoires with anomalous nucleotide sharing, were excluded from co-occurrence clustering. As stored in TCRdb, this immuneACCESS dataset retains in-frame rearrangements with V and J assigned. A fraction of the clones does not appear; measured against another copy, unresolved V genes explain less than half of the discrepancy, and the remainder lacks a known reason. V and J calls plus clone size are reproduced from that table; the DNA served to infer D and trimming. Within this sample are 150,000 to 200,000 clones, with 70% to 80% of them counted one time only. The ten biggest clones cover roughly 1.6% of the sample.

The receptor comes from a woman between 50 and 59 years old in good health and CMV-seronegative. Sequenced material: PBMCs.

The CDR3 protein is CASSEGQGNNEQFF. The DNA sequence reads TGTGCCAGCAGTGAGGGGCAGGGTAACAATGAGCAGTTCTTC. The chain is assembled from TRBV6-4 and TRBJ2-1; matching of 5 bases hints at TRBD1 as the D gene. Counted from cysteine to phenylalanine, this CDR3 has 14 amino acids. CDR3 DNA only is kept here, 42 bases in frame from base 1. The germline V gene specifies MRHNA as CDR1 and SNTAGT as CDR2. V is reduced by 3 bases and J by 5 bases, leaving a spacing of 11 bases between them.